A selection of T cell receptor beta chains follows, all from one sample in a study of cytomegalovirus exposure and HLA in healthy donors. Data came from immunoSEQ multiplex PCR; TCRdb stores just in-frame clones and leaves some out. Here the sample spans approximately 150,000 clones, around 90% being singletons. The sample was PBMCs. Every receptor here comes from a woman between 18 and 30 years old in good health and CMV-seropositive. CDR3s include the opening cysteine and the closing phenylalanine or tryptophan. D genes are given only for firm matches. Only part of the rows carry a size: once, few, many, or a class if the clone is expanded.

TRBD2 TRBJ2-7 NA TRBV4-1 CASSQSGTRYEQYF TGCGCCAGCAGCCAAAGCGGGACCCGCTACGAGCAGTACTTC
TRBD1 TRBJ1-5 NA TRBV18 CASSLRQGSVQPQHF TGTGCCAGCTCGCTGAGACAGGGGAGCGTTCAGCCCCAGCATTTT
TRBD1 TRBJ1-1 NA TRBV6-1 CASSQTGDGNTEAFF TGTGCCAGCAGCCAGACAGGGGACGGGAACACTGAAGCTTTCTTT
NA TRBJ1-5 NA TRBV2 CASSERGTVSNQPQHF TGTGCCAGCAGTGAACGGGGGACTGTTAGCAATCAGCCCCAGCATTTT
TRBD1 TRBJ1-5 few TRBV5-6 CASTIDRGRDQPQHF TGTGCCAGCACGATTGACAGGGGGCGAGATCAGCCCCAGCATTTT
NA TRBJ1-2 NA TRBV7-2 CASSYPGQPSGYGYTF TGTGCCAGCAGCTACCCCGGGCAGCCTAGCGGCTATGGCTACACCTTC
TRBD1 TRBJ2-2 NA TRBV4-3 CASSQGTGGNTGELFF TGCGCCAGCAGCCAAGGGACAGGGGGTAACACCGGGGAGCTGTTTTTT
NA TRBJ2-3 NA TRBV23-1 CASSPLSPDTQYF TGCGCCAGCAGTCCCCTAAGCCCAGATACGCAGTATTTT
TRBD1 TRBJ2-2 NA TRBV19 CASSFQGAGTGELFF TGTGCCAGTAGTTTTCAGGGGGCGGGTACCGGGGAGCTGTTTTTT
TRBD2 TRBJ2-1 NA TRBV4-1 CASSQDWLAGSTSLNEQFF TGCGCCAGCAGCCAGGATTGGCTAGCGGGATCCACCTCACTCAATGAGCAGTTCTTC